This TCR beta chain was sequenced for a study of Ad26.COV2.S vaccination and SARS-CoV-2 variants. Study in general: Within the COV1001 Ad26.COV2.S trial arm, the donor was enrolled.

CDR1 and CDR2 from the germline V gene are SEHNR and FQNEAQ (reference sequence). Trimming at V came to 4 bases and at J to 8 bases, leaving 8 bases not matched to a gene. The CDR3 has 16 residues. The treatment here: about 20 received Ad26.COV2.S at low or high dose, single or two shots; 5 received placebo; per-sample allocation not given. Specimens were obtained on day 63 following the first vaccine or placebo injection. Clones were sequenced by immunoSEQ multiplex PCR, and TCRdb holds only the in-frame ones, with some missing. The sample consists of about 350,000 clones, roughly 90% of them appearing once.

The origin of this receptor is a person aged 18-60 years who received the Ad26.COV2.S COVID-19 vaccine or a placebo. This material consisted of peripheral blood, taken in a trial of Ad26.COV2.S vaccine versus placebo. This chain joins TRBV7-9 and TRBJ1-6, with 10 bases lining up with TRBD1. The CDR3 spells CASSSRPGTGDSPLHF. As DNA, the CDR3 is TGTGCCAGCAGCTCACGACCCGGGACAGGGGATTCACCCCTCCACTTT.